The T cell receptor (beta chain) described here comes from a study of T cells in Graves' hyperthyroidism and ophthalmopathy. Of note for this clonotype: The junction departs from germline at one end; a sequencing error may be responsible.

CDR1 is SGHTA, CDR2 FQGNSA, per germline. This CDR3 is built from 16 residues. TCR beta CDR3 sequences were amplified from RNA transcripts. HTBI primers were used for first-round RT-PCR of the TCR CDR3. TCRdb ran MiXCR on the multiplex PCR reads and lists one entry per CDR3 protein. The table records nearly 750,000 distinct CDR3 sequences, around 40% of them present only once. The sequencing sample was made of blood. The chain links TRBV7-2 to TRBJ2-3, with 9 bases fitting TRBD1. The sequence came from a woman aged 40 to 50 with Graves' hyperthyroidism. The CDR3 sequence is CASSQGTGKGTDTQYF. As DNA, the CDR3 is TGCGCCAGCAGCCAAGGGACAGGGAAAGGGACAGATACGCAGTATTTT.